This TCR beta chain came from a study of post-analysis software for immune sequencing data. Study-level results: TRBV5-6, TRBV5-1 and TRBV20-1 were among five TRBV segments more frequent in patients than controls.

This CDR3 comprises 15 residues. CDR1 and CDR2 from the germline V gene are KGHSH and LQKENI. J gave up 2 bases and V 4 bases, and 6 bases lay outside the gene matches. Comments on this clonotype: The antigen remains unidentified.

The TCR beta cDNA libraries carried unique molecular identifiers. TCRdb itself ran the PCR reads through MiXCR, one entry per CDR3 protein. The sample includes some 700,000 distinct CDR3 sequences, over 45% of them seen just once. The chain combines TRBV18 with TRBJ1-2; 8 bases are a match to TRBD1. The sequence came from a girl under 10 years old with multiple sclerosis. Sample: blood. As DNA, the CDR3 is TGTGCCAGCTCACTGAACAGGGGGGCCAACTATGGCTACACCTTC. Translating gives CASSLNRGANYGYTF.